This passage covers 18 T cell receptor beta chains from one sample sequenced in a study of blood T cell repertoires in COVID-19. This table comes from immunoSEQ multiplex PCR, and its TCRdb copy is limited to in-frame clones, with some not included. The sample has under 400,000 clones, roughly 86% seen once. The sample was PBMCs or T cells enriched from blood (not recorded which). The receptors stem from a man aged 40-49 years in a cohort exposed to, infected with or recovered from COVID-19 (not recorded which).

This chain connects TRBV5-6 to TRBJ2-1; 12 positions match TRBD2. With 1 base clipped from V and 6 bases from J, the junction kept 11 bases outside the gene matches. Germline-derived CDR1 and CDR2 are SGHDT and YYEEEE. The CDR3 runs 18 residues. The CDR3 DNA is TGTGCCAGCAGCTTGACAGGGGCCAGACTAGCGGGAGTCAATGAGCAGTTCTTC. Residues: CASSLTGARLAGVNEQFF.

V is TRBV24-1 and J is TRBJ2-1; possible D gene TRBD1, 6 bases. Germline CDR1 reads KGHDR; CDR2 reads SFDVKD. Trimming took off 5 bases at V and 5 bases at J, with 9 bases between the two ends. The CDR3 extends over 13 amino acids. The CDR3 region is CATSGGTNNEQFF. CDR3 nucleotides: TGTGCCACCAGTGGGGGGACAAACAATGAGCAGTTCTTC.

For the CDR3, the DNA is TGTGCTAGTGGTTTGATCCTAGCGGGAGCGAACAATGAGCAGTTCTTC. Its translation: CASGLILAGANNEQFF. V usage is TRBV12-5 and J usage is TRBJ2-1, with 10 bases matching TRBD2. Trimming cost V 2 bases and J 5 bases; bases outside gene matches: 6. This CDR3 region has 16 residues. From germline, CDR1 is LGHNT and CDR2 FRNRAP.

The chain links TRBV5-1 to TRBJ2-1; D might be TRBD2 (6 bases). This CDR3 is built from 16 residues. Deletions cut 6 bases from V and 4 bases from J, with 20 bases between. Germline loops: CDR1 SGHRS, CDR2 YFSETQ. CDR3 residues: CASTQSTASVYNEQFF. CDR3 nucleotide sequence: TGCGCCAGCACCCAATCGACAGCTAGCGTATACAATGAGCAGTTCTTC. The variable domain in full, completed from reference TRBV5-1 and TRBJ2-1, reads KAGVTQTPRYLIKTRGQQVTLSCSPISGHRSVSWYQQTPGQGLQFLFEYFSETQRNKGNFPGRFSGRQFSNSRSEMNVSTLELGDSALYLCASTQSTASVYNEQFFGPGTRLTVL.

This CDR3 reads CASGPGGPSGANVLTF. CDR3 DNA sequence: TGTGCCAGCGGGCCGGGGGGCCCCTCTGGGGCCAACGTCCTGACTTTC. The chain joins TRBV6-4 to TRBJ2-6, with D possibly being TRBD2 (7 bases). The CDR3 consists of 16 residues. The germline gives CDR1 MRHNA, CDR2 SNTAGT. V was trimmed by 8 bases and J by 0 bases, leaving 14 bases between them.

The DNA of the CDR3 is TGCGCCAGCAGCTTGGGAGGACTAGGGAATGAGCAGTTCTTC. Its protein product is CASSLGGLGNEQFF. The genes are TRBV5-1 and TRBJ2-1, with 7 bases lining up with TRBD2. J lost 7 bases, V lost 0 bases, and 4 bases had no gene match. From germline, CDR1 is SGHRS and CDR2 YFSETQ. The CDR3 is made up of 14 amino acids.

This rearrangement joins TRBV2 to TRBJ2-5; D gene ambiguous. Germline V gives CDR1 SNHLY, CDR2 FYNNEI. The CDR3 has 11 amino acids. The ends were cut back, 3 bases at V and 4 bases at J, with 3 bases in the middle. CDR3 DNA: TGTGCCAGCAGTGACGGAGAGACCCAGTACTTC. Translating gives CASSDGETQYF.

CDR3 sequence: CASSSGSHGGETQYF. The CDR3, as DNA: TGTGCCAGCAGCTCGGGGTCACACGGGGGAGAGACCCAGTACTTC. This chain joins TRBV11-3 and TRBJ2-5; a weak D match, TRBD2 (6 bases). This CDR3 has 15 residues. Per germline, CDR1 SGHNT and CDR2 YENEEA. V was pared by 4 bases and J by 4 bases, with 16 bases between.

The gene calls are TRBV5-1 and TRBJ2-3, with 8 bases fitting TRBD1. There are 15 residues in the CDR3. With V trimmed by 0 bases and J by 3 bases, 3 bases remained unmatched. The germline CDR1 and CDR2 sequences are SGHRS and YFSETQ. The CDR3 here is CASSLADRGTDTQYF. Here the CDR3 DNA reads TGCGCCAGCAGCTTGGCTGACAGGGGAACAGATACGCAGTATTTT. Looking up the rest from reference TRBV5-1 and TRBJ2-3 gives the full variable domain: KAGVTQTPRYLIKTRGQQVTLSCSPISGHRSVSWYQQTPGQGLQFLFEYFSETQRNKGNFPGRFSGRQFSNSRSEMNVSTLELGDSALYLCASSLADRGTDTQYFGPGTRLTVL.

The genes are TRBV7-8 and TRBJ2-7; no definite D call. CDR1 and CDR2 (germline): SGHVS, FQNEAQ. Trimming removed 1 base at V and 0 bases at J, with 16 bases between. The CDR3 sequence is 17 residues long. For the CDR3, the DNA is TGTGCCAGCAGCTTAGGTTTTGAGGCGGCGAGCTCCTACGAGCAGTACTTC. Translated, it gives CASSLGFEAASSYEQYF.

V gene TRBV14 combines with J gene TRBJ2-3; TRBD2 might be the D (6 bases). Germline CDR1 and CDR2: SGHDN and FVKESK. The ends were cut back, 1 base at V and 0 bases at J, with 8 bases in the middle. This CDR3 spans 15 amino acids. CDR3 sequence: CASSQAGVSTDTQYF. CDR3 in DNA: TGTGCCAGCAGCCAAGCGGGGGTGAGCACAGATACGCAGTATTTT.

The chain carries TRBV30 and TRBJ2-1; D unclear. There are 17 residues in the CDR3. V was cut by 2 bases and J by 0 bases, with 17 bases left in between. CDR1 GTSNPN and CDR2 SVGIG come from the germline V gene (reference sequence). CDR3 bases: TGTGCCTGGAGTAAACCCAACCTAGGCAGCTCCTACAATGAGCAGTTCTTC. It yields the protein CAWSKPNLGSSYNEQFF. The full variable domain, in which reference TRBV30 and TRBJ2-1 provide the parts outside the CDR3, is SQTIHQWPATLVQPVGSPLSLECTVEGTSNPNLYWYRQAAGRGLQLLFYSVGIGQISSEVPQNLSASRPQDRQFILSSKKLLLSDSGFYLCAWSKPNLGSSYNEQFFGPGTRLTVL.

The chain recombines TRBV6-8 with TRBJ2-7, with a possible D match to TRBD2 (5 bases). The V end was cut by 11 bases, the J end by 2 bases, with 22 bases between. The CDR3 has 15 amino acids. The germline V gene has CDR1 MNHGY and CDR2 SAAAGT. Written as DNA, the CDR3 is TGTGCCCCCTCGGGCGGGCTAGCCCGTACCTACGAGCAGTACTTC. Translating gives CAPSGGLARTYEQYF.

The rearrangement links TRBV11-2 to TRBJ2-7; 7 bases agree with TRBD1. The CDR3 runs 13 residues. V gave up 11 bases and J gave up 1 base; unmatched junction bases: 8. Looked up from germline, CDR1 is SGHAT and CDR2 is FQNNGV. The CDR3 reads CAGSRDSSYEQYF. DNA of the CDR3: TGTGCCGGCTCGAGGGACAGTTCCTACGAGCAGTACTTC.

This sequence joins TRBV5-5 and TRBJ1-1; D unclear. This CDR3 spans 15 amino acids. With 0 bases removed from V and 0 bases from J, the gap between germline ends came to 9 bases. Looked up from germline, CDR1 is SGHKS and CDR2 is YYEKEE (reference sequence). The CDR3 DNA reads TGTGCCAGCAGCTTGGATCGCTATATGAACACTGAAGCTTTCTTT. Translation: CASSLDRYMNTEAFF.

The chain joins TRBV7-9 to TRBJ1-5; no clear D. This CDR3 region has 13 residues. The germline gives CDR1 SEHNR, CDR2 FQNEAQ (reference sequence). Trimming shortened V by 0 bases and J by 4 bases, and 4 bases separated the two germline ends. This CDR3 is CASSLALNQPQHF. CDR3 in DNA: TGTGCCAGCAGCTTAGCCCTTAATCAGCCCCAGCATTTT.

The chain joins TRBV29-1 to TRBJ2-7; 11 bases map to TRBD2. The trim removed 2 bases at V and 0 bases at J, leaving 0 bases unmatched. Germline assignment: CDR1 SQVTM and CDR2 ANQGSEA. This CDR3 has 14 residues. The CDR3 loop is CSVETSGSSYEQYF. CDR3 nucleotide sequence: TGCAGCGTTGAAACTAGCGGGAGCTCCTACGAGCAGTACTTC.

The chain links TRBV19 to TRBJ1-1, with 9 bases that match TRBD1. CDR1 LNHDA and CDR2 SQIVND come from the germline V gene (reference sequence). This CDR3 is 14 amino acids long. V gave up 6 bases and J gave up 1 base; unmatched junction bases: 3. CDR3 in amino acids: CASSMDRGNTEAFF. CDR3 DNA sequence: TGTGCCAGTAGCATGGACAGGGGGAACACTGAAGCTTTCTTT.